This TCR beta chain was recovered during a study of follicular helper T cells after annual influenza vaccination (dated by TCRdb to between 2016 and 2019). Turning to the overall study: Blood was drawn on days 0, 7 and 28 after each seasonal influenza vaccination. To study recall of cTfh clones, some subjects were followed through successive annual vaccinations in the 2013-2014, 2014-2015 and 2015-2016 seasons. One week after vaccination, a second recruited cohort of 12 to 13 subjects (Table S1) displayed a similar ICOS+CD38+ cTfh response. Multi-year samples were obtained from about 6 subjects, with two vaccination seasons covered for a few subjects and three seasons covered for two subjects. The 2013-2014 samples were cryopreserved, while the 2015 samples were processed right after collection. Results the study describes overall, beyond this receptor: Day 7 ICOS+CD38+ clones were most often found later in ICOS-CD38- cTfh, suggesting that subset may serve as a memory reservoir. A recurrent oligoclonal ICOS+CD38+ cTfh response containing tetramer and AIM influenza-specific clonotypes was recalled by successive annual vaccinations. Because only about 8.5-20% of the analyzed cells gave productive TCRB sequences, there was no way to sample rare clonotypes. ICOS+CD38+ cTfh clonality correlated with the frequency of that population, and its change correlated with the change in circulating plasmablast frequency.

From the germline V gene, CDR1 is LGHNA and CDR2 is YSLEER. Compared with germline, V lacks 1 base and J lacks 5 bases; bases without a gene match: 5. The CDR3 runs 15 residues from the cysteine to the phenylalanine. The DNA shown is the 45-base CDR3, in frame from base 1. Library construction relied on the immunoSEQ multiplex PCR assay. Adaptive Biotechnologies carried out TCRB amplification, library preparation, sequencing and preliminary bioinformatics at Survey level resolution. TCRB sequencing used multiplex PCR amplification of genomic DNA from sorted cTfh populations. As for the authors' bioinformatics: Clonality was computed in R as 1 minus normalized Shannon entropy; the Gini index was calculated with the R package ineq. Overlap score was defined as the summed counts of shared sequences divided by the total counts of all sequences in both compared samples. Fisher's exact test, with an assumed theoretical repertoire of 10^7 TCRB sequences, was used to assess the significance of shared clonotypes. As stored in TCRdb, this immuneACCESS dataset retains in-frame rearrangements with V and J assigned. A fraction of the clones does not appear; measured against another copy, unresolved V genes explain less than half of the discrepancy, and the remainder lacks a known reason. The DNA gave D and trimming, while V, J and clone size come from that table. Recorded for this sample are under 1,000 clones; 65% to 80% of them occurred a single time. Of the sample, approximately 3.5% falls within the top ten clones.

As concerns this clone: The specificity of this receptor is unknown. Base qualities are missing; no much larger clone stands one base away.

The time point tag for this specimen amounts to: 2015-2016 season, pre-vaccination. Seasonal inactivated influenza vaccine (Fluvarix) was administered to adults, and sorted blood CD4 subsets were tracked by TCRB sequencing before and after vaccination. To be eligible, subjects had to live in the community and must not have received influenza vaccine in the previous 6 months. Influenza vaccine contraindications, substance abuse, HIV/AIDS, active malignancy, immunomodulatory medication and active illness such as respiratory infection were included among the exclusion criteria. At each time point, about 35 to 110 mL of blood was collected. Circulating Tfh were defined as non-naive CD4+CXCR5+PD-1+ cells and sorted into ICOS+CD38+ and ICOS-CD38- fractions. Either Ficoll-Paque PLUS or SepMate separation was used to isolate PBMC. Before DNA extraction, cell subsets were sorted from PBMC on a BD FACS Aria.

Recombination connected TRBV4-3 to TRBJ2-3, with 8 bases matching TRBD2. The sample here was CXCR5+ CD38+ circulating T follicular helper cells from blood, taken on the day of influenza vaccination. The sample's cell subset or site label, decoded: circulating Tfh, non-naive CD4+CXCR5+PD-1+ (ICOS+CD38+ or ICOS-CD38-). The TCR sequence derives from an adult who received the influenza vaccine. The bases are TGCGCCAGCAGCCAAGTTCGGGGGGGCCGAGATACGCAGTATTTT. The translation is CASSQVRGGRDTQYF.